Listed below are T cell receptor beta chains from one sample, sequenced in a study of T-cell memory formation after mild COVID-19. TCRdb analysed the 5' RACE reads with MiXCR anew, one entry per CDR3 protein. Here the sample spans approximately 290,000 distinct CDR3 sequences, about a sixth being singletons. The sample taken for sequencing was PBMCs or a T cell subset sorted from them (not recorded which). The source of these receptors is a man aged 18-30 years who had mild COVID-19 (a few samples of this study predate the infection). Cell type and time point are not known. The CDR3 runs from the conserved cysteine through the conserved F or W. D genes are given only for firm matches. Size values are once, few and many counts, or a class for expanded clones, and some rows have none.

size,J,D,V,DNA,CDR3
.,TRBJ2-7,TRBD2,TRBV20-1,TGCAGTGCTCATCCCCGACTAGCTCCCCACGAGCAGTACTTC,CSAHPRLAPHEQYF
few,TRBJ2-2,.,TRBV7-2,TGTGCCAGCAGCTTCGTGGGGTCGGACGCCCCCGGGGAGCTGTTTTTT,CASSFVGSDAPGELFF
.,TRBJ1-1,TRBD1,TRBV15,TGTGCCACCAGCAGCACCGGACAGGGAGGGGGGACTGAAGCTTTCTTT,CATSSTGQGGGTEAFF
few,TRBJ1-4,.,TRBV12-3/TRBV12-4,TGTGCCAGCAGTTTAAACCATGGCGCTAATGAAAAACTGTTTTTT,CASSLNHGANEKLFF
.,TRBJ2-7,.,TRBV5-1,TGCGCCAGCAGACCTGCCCTGACCTACGAGCAGTACTTC,CASRPALTYEQYF
.,TRBJ1-5,.,TRBV6-2/TRBV6-3,TGTGCCAGCAGTGGTGGAGCGGGTCAGCCCCAGCATTTT,CASSGGAGQPQHF
few,TRBJ2-3,.,TRBV2,TGTGCCAGCAGCCGGGGGCCCTCCCCAGGCTCCGATACGCAGTATTTT,CASSRGPSPGSDTQYF
.,TRBJ2-1,.,TRBV7-2,TGTGCCAGCAGCTTAGCTGTCAATGAGCAGTTCTTC,CASSLAVNEQFF
.,TRBJ2-1,TRBD2,TRBV4-1,TGCGCCAGCAGCCAAGATCCCGCGGGGGGGTTGGGGAACAATGAGCAGTTCTTC,CASSQDPAGGLGNNEQFF
.,TRBJ2-1,.,TRBV2,TGTGCCAGCAGTGAGCAAATTGAGCAGTTCTTC,CASSEQIEQFF
few,TRBJ2-7,.,TRBV2,TGTGCCAGCAGTGAAGACATAGGATACGAGCAGTACTTC,CASSEDIGYEQYF
.,TRBJ2-3,.,TRBV9,TGTGCCAGCAGCGGACCACAGGGTTCCTTTGCAGATACGCAGTATTTT,CASSGPQGSFADTQYF
many,TRBJ1-5,.,TRBV5-5,TGTGCCAGCAGCTCCTCCCAGGGATATAATCAGCCCCAGCATTTT,CASSSSQGYNQPQHF
few,TRBJ2-7,TRBD1,TRBV20-1,TGCAGTGCTCGGGGACAGAGCTCCTACGAGCAGTACTTC,CSARGQSSYEQYF
.,TRBJ2-1,.,TRBV29-1,TGCAGCGTTGAAGATCCCAAACGTGGTGGTCATATATCGTACAATGAGCAGTTCTTC,CSVEDPKRGGHISYNEQFF
few,TRBJ2-1,.,TRBV6-5,TGTGCCAGCAGTTACTCACAGGGCTACAATGAGCAGTTCTTC,CASSYSQGYNEQFF
many,TRBJ2-7,TRBD2,TRBV20-1,TGCAGTGCTGGTCGCGGGGGGGCAGGCGAGCAGTACTTC,CSAGRGGAGEQYF
.,TRBJ1-1,.,TRBV12-3/TRBV12-4,TGTGCCAGCAGGCAGGGGATGGCTGAAGCTTTCTTT,CASRQGMAEAFF
many,TRBJ2-2,.,TRBV7-2,TGTGCCAGCAGCCTGCAGGGGGGAACTACCGGGGAGCTGTTTTTT,CASSLQGGTTGELFF
few,TRBJ1-1,.,TRBV10-3,TGTGCCATCAGATCCCCCCCGGGACGGGACAACACTGAAGCTTTCTTT,CAIRSPPGRDNTEAFF
few,TRBJ2-1,TRBD2,TRBV4-3,TGCGCCAGCAGCCCCGGGACTAGATCCAATGAGCAGTTCTTC,CASSPGTRSNEQFF
.,TRBJ2-7,.,TRBV23-1,TGCGCCAGCAGTCACACGAGAGGGGATCTTACCCACGAGCAGTACTTC,CASSHTRGDLTHEQYF
few,TRBJ2-3,TRBD2,TRBV7-8,TGTGCCAGCAGCTTAATCCTAGCGGGGGGGCTCACAGATACGCAGTATTTT,CASSLILAGGLTDTQYF
.,TRBJ1-5,.,TRBV2,TGTGCCAGCAGTGGGGTCGACGACCGCAATCAGCCCCAGCATTTT,CASSGVDDRNQPQHF
many,TRBJ2-1,.,TRBV5-1,TGCGCCAGCAGTCGGGGCTTCTCCTACAATGAGCAGTTCTTC,CASSRGFSYNEQFF
many,TRBJ2-7,.,TRBV20-1,TGCAGTGCTGGCCAACCAGCTCAGGGAGGCTACGAGCAGTACTTC,CSAGQPAQGGYEQYF
few,TRBJ2-1,TRBD2,TRBV4-3,TGCGCCAGCAGCCAAGATCTCCGAGGGCTAGCGGGGGGGAATGAGCAGTTCTTC,CASSQDLRGLAGGNEQFF
many,TRBJ2-4,.,TRBV11-2,TGTGCCAGCAGCTTAGGGGAAGTGGGGTTGGTTCAGTACTTC,CASSLGEVGLVQYF
.,TRBJ2-3,.,TRBV25-1,TGTGCCAGCAGCACTATTGAAGGGCTAGTCCGGGCAGATACGCAGTATTTT,CASSTIEGLVRADTQYF
.,TRBJ1-1,.,TRBV12-3/TRBV12-4,TGTGCCAGCAGTCGGGACTTGGGTGAAGCTTTCTTT,CASSRDLGEAFF
.,TRBJ2-5,.,TRBV12-3/TRBV12-4,TGTGCCAGCAGGGGTTCCATAGCCGGAGAGACCCAGTACTTC,CASRGSIAGETQYF
.,TRBJ1-2,.,TRBV20-1,TGCAGTGCTAGTCGTCCTCTCGTGCGGCAAGGCTATGGCTACACCTTC,CSASRPLVRQGYGYTF
.,TRBJ2-3,TRBD1,TRBV6-5,TGTGCCAGCAGTCCCCGGGACAGGGCACAGAATACGCAGTATTTT,CASSPRDRAQNTQYF
.,TRBJ2-7,TRBD1,TRBV4-3,TGCGCCAGCAGCCCTAGGACAGGGTGGACCTACGAGCAGTACTTC,CASSPRTGWTYEQYF
.,TRBJ2-7,TRBD1,TRBV6-5,TGTGCCAGCAGTACCGTAACAGGGGCGCCCTACGAGCAGTACTTC,CASSTVTGAPYEQYF
many,TRBJ1-1,.,TRBV18,TGTGCCAGCTCACTTATCGGAACGGCGAACACTGAAGCTTTCTTT,CASSLIGTANTEAFF
.,TRBJ2-1,.,TRBV9,TGTGCCAGCAGCGTAGCCCTCGGTGAGCAGTTCTTC,CASSVALGEQFF
.,TRBJ2-1,TRBD2,TRBV7-9,TGTGCCAGCAGCCCCCACGGGACTAGCGGAGCCCACAATGAGCAGTTCTTC,CASSPHGTSGAHNEQFF
few,TRBJ2-1,.,TRBV29-1,TGCAGCGTTGCTGCCCGCCCCCCCGTTGCCCGGTCGGTCAATGAGCAGTTCTTC,CSVAARPPVARSVNEQFF
.,TRBJ2-3,.,TRBV20-1,TGCAGTGCTCCTCGGACTATCCGCACAGATACGCAGTATTTT,CSAPRTIRTDTQYF
many,TRBJ2-7,.,TRBV6-2/TRBV6-3,TGTGCCAGCAGTCCAACCCCCGGGGGCCTCTACGAGCAGTACTTC,CASSPTPGGLYEQYF
few,TRBJ2-1,TRBD1,TRBV11-2,TGTGCCAGCAGCTTAGTACACTCCGGGACAGGTTACAATGAGCAGTTCTTC,CASSLVHSGTGYNEQFF
.,TRBJ1-2,.,TRBV14,TGTGCCAGCAGCCAAGGTGTGGTTGCCTATGGCTACACCTTC,CASSQGVVAYGYTF
.,TRBJ2-5,.,TRBV7-2,TGTGCCAGCAGCCCCCGGGATGGGTCAGAGACCCAGTACTTC,CASSPRDGSETQYF
.,TRBJ2-3,TRBD2,TRBV5-1,TGCGCCAGCAGCCTGGGGGGAGCGGGGTCAGCAGATACGCAGTATTTT,CASSLGGAGSADTQYF
.,TRBJ2-5,.,TRBV7-2,TGTGCCAGCAGCTTAGCCGCCACCGGGGCGGAGACCCAGTACTTC,CASSLAATGAETQYF
.,TRBJ2-6,.,TRBV6-1,TGTGCCAGCAGTGAAAGGGCTGGGGCCAACGTCCTGACTTTC,CASSERAGANVLTF
.,TRBJ1-2,TRBD1,TRBV12-3/TRBV12-4,TGTGCCACCGCTACAGGGGGACACGGCTACACCTTC,CATATGGHGYTF
.,TRBJ2-3,.,TRBV28,TGTGCCAGCAGTTTGTCTAGGGGTGGTCACACAGATACGCAGTATTTT,CASSLSRGGHTDTQYF
few,TRBJ1-1,.,TRBV15,TGTGCCACCAGCAAACAGGGCCGCTTGAACACTGAAGCTTTCTTT,CATSKQGRLNTEAFF
.,TRBJ1-1,TRBD1,TRBV7-6,TGTGCCAGCAGCCCACAGGGGACAAGTGAAGCTTTCTTT,CASSPQGTSEAFF